A selection of T cell receptor beta chains follows, all from one sample in a study of blood T cell repertoires in COVID-19. Clones were read by immunoSEQ multiplex PCR, and TCRdb kept only the in-frame ones, dropping some. The sample contains over 75,000 clones, about 80% of which appear only once. Sequencing used peripheral blood. The receptors shown here come from a human donor in a cohort sampled during active COVID-19. Both conserved end residues are part of each CDR3. A D gene is named only where the DNA matches it firmly. Only some rows state a clone size, as once, few, many or a class for expanded clones.

CATSDHGQGEEPQHF	TGTGCCACCAGCGACCATGGACAGGGAGAGGAGCCCCAGCATTTT	TRBJ1-5	TRBD1	-	TRBV24-1
CASSPTTGTSNTEAFF	TGTGCCAGCAGCCCGACCACAGGAACGTCGAACACTGAAGCTTTCTTT	TRBJ1-1	-	-	TRBV7-9
CASSEAGVAYGYTF	TGTGCCAGCAGTGAAGCAGGGGTGGCCTATGGCTACACCTTC	TRBJ1-2	-	many	TRBV2
CASSELVSSYNSPLHF	TGTGCCAGCAGTGAACTGGTCAGCTCCTATAATTCACCCCTCCACTTT	TRBJ1-6	-	-	TRBV6-1
CASSASGQETQYF	TGTGCCAGCAGCGCTAGCGGTCAAGAGACCCAGTACTTC	TRBJ2-5	TRBD2	-	TRBV9
CASRRGDQPQHF	TGTGCCAGCCGGCGGGGGGATCAGCCCCAGCATTTT	TRBJ1-5	-	-	TRBV2
CASSTNRDGYTF	TGCGCCAGCAGCACGAACAGGGACGGCTACACCTTC	TRBJ1-2	-	once	TRBV5-1
CASSEEGWDYGYTF	TGTGCCAGCAGTGAGGAGGGTTGGGACTATGGCTACACCTTC	TRBJ1-2	-	few	TRBV25-1
CASSLQERPYNEQFF	TGTGCCAGCAGCCTACAGGAGAGACCCTACAATGAGCAGTTCTTC	TRBJ2-1	-	-	TRBV11-3
CAGWTGLNYGYTF	TGTGCCGGGTGGACAGGGCTAAACTATGGCTACACCTTC	TRBJ1-2	TRBD1	few	TRBV2
CASSRGGRTEAFF	TGCGCCAGCAGTCGGGGAGGGAGGACTGAAGCTTTCTTT	TRBJ1-1	-	-	TRBV5-1
CASSPGMNTEAFF	TGTGCCAGCTCACCAGGCATGAACACTGAAGCTTTCTTT	TRBJ1-1	-	-	TRBV18
CASSLRGQPGNTIYF	TGTGCCAGCAGCTTACGAGGCCAGCCTGGAAACACCATATATTTT	TRBJ1-3	-	-	TRBV7-2
CASSLAQQNTEAFF	TGCGCCAGCAGCTTAGCACAGCAGAACACTGAAGCTTTCTTT	TRBJ1-1	-	-	TRBV5-1
CASSPWDRGEAFF	TGTGCCAGCAGTCCATGGGACAGGGGTGAAGCTTTCTTT	TRBJ1-1	TRBD1	-	TRBV28
CASSLVGPSYNEQFF	TGCGCCAGCAGCTTAGTGGGGCCCTCCTACAATGAGCAGTTCTTC	TRBJ2-1	-	-	TRBV5-1
CASSPVGTGSYEQYF	TGTGCCAGTAGTCCCGTGGGGACAGGGTCCTACGAGCAGTACTTC	TRBJ2-7	TRBD1	once	TRBV19
CSGEREANTEAFF	TGCAGCGGGGAGCGTGAGGCTAACACTGAAGCTTTCTTT	TRBJ1-1	-	-	TRBV29-1
CASSPNRLNYGYTF	TGTGCCAGCAGCCCGAACAGGCTAAACTATGGCTACACCTTC	TRBJ1-2	-	-	TRBV27
CASSEALASGSTDTQYF	TGTGCCAGCAGTGAAGCACTGGCTAGCGGGAGCACAGATACGCAGTATTTT	TRBJ2-3	TRBD2	-	TRBV6-1
CASSDYDISNYGYTF	TGTGCCAGCAGTGACTATGACATATCTAACTATGGCTACACCTTC	TRBJ1-2	-	-	TRBV6-4
CASSPSLTGGDPGELFF	TGTGCCAGCTCACCATCGTTAACAGGGGGCGACCCCGGGGAGCTGTTTTTT	TRBJ2-2	TRBD1	-	TRBV18
CASSRGNEQFF	TGTGCCAGCAGCCGGGGCAATGAGCAGTTCTTC	TRBJ2-1	-	many	TRBV11-3
CASSPLSSGANVLTF	TGTGCCAGCAGCCCTCTTAGCTCTGGGGCCAACGTCCTGACTTTC	TRBJ2-6	-	-	TRBV4-2
CASSLAGGATGELFF	TGCGCCAGCAGCTTGGCCGGGGGGGCGACCGGGGAGCTGTTTTTT	TRBJ2-2	TRBD2	-	TRBV5-1
CSASLTGRPDYGYTF	TGCAGTGCTAGTCTGACAGGGCGGCCCGACTATGGCTACACCTTC	TRBJ1-2	TRBD1	-	TRBV20-1
CASSAPSNEQFF	TGTGCCAGCAGCGCCCCTAGCAATGAGCAGTTCTTC	TRBJ2-1	-	-	TRBV9
CASSPLGRSNYEQYF	TGTGCCAGCTCACCATTGGGCAGAAGCAACTACGAGCAGTACTTC	TRBJ2-7	-	-	TRBV18
CASSEGTGLHTGELFF	TGTGCCAGCAGTGAAGGTACAGGGCTCCACACCGGGGAGCTGTTTTTT	TRBJ2-2	-	few	TRBV2
CASSEVRSTGAEAFF	TGTGCCAGCAGTGAAGTTCGGTCGACTGGCGCTGAAGCTTTCTTT	TRBJ1-1	-	-	TRBV2
CASSSAAYEQYF	TGTGCCAGCAGCTCTGCAGCCTACGAGCAGTACTTC	TRBJ2-7	-	-	TRBV2
CASSFLPQGSYEQYF	TGTGCCAGCAGCTTCCTACCTCAGGGGTCTTACGAGCAGTACTTC	TRBJ2-7	-	-	TRBV7-2
CASSVTGLAGTYEQYF	TGTGCCAGCAGCGTAACTGGACTAGCGGGGACCTACGAGCAGTACTTC	TRBJ2-7	TRBD2	-	TRBV9
CASSDALRGYTF	TGTGCCAGCAGTGACGCCCTGAGGGGCTACACCTTC	TRBJ1-2	-	-	TRBV2
CASSRPWGDSQNQPQHF	TGTGCCAGCAGTAGGCCTTGGGGGGACAGCCAGAATCAGCCCCAGCATTTT	TRBJ1-5	TRBD1	few	TRBV28
CASSSAIGGPRGDTQYF	TGTGCCAGCAGCTCCGCTATAGGAGGACCCCGAGGAGATACGCAGTATTTT	TRBJ2-3	-	-	TRBV28
CASSLEPVNRDRRGYTF	TGTGCCAGCAGCTTGGAACCTGTAAACCGGGACAGGCGAGGCTACACCTTC	TRBJ1-2	TRBD1	-	TRBV5-5
CASSPGFNSPLHF	TGTGCCAGTAGTCCAGGCTTCAATTCACCCCTCCACTTT	TRBJ1-6	-	many	TRBV19
CASSIRVKYNEQFF	TGTGCCAGTAGTATTCGGGTCAAGTACAATGAGCAGTTCTTC	TRBJ2-1	-	-	TRBV19
CATSAGGNYGYTF	TGTGCCACCAGCGCCGGGGGGAACTATGGCTACACCTTC	TRBJ1-2	-	-	TRBV15
CAISKTGVYTSPLHF	TGTGCCATCAGCAAGACAGGGGTGTATACTTCACCCCTCCACTTT	TRBJ1-6	TRBD1	few	TRBV10-3
CASSTGTANEQYF	TGCGCCAGCAGCACCGGGACAGCAAACGAGCAGTACTTC	TRBJ2-7	TRBD1	-	TRBV5-1
CASTSGRAAFYNEQFF	TGTGCGAGTACTAGCGGGAGGGCCGCCTTCTACAATGAGCAGTTCTTC	TRBJ2-1	TRBD2	-	TRBV19
CAWSSNLVAGQPQHF	TGTGCCTGGAGTTCCAATCTCGTGGCAGGTCAGCCCCAGCATTTT	TRBJ1-5	-	-	TRBV30
CASSQHQGRGETQYF	TGTGCCAGCAGCCAACACCAGGGGAGGGGGGAGACCCAGTACTTC	TRBJ2-5	-	-	TRBV9
CASRGTPNQPQHF	TGTGCCAGCAGAGGGACACCAAATCAGCCCCAGCATTTT	TRBJ1-5	-	-	TRBV28
CASSPDEGHRYEQFF	TGTGCCAGCTCACCGGACGAGGGCCATCGGTATGAGCAGTTCTTC	TRBJ2-1	-	once	TRBV18
CAWSVIQYNSPLHF	TGTGCCTGGAGTGTAATACAGTATAATTCACCCCTCCACTTT	TRBJ1-6	-	once	TRBV30
CASSLGLAGVLNEQFF	TGTGCCAGCAGCCTGGGACTAGCGGGGGTACTCAATGAGCAGTTCTTC	TRBJ2-1	TRBD2	-	TRBV5-4
CATSDSAGGGEQFF	TGTGCCACCAGTGATTCCGCGGGAGGGGGTGAGCAGTTCTTC	TRBJ2-1	TRBD2	-	TRBV24-1
CASSQPTGGGTDTQYF	TGTGCCAGCAGCCAACCTACAGGGGGCGGCACAGATACGCAGTATTTT	TRBJ2-3	TRBD1	-	TRBV3-1/TRBV3-2
CATNRDTNYGYTF	TGTGCCACTAATCGGGACACCAACTATGGCTACACCTTC	TRBJ1-2	-	-	TRBV15
CASSEAHGVSYEQYF	TGTGCCAGCAGTGAAGCGCACGGGGTTTCCTACGAGCAGTACTTC	TRBJ2-7	-	many	TRBV6-1
CASSPTGQREQYF	TGTGCCAGCAGCCCAACGGGACAGCGCGAGCAGTACTTC	TRBJ2-7	TRBD1	-	TRBV7-2
CASFHGGKGNQPQHF	TGTGCCAGCTTTCACGGGGGGAAGGGCAATCAGCCCCAGCATTTT	TRBJ1-5	-	-	TRBV28
CASSPGKQGSYGYTF	TGTGCCAGTAGCCCGGGAAAACAGGGGAGCTATGGCTACACCTTC	TRBJ1-2	TRBD1	many	TRBV19
CASSLASGRETQYF	TGTGCCAGCAGCTTAGCTAGCGGGAGGGAGACCCAGTACTTC	TRBJ2-5	TRBD2	-	TRBV7-2
CASSFNWPRGEQYF	TGTGCCAGCAGCTTCAACTGGCCTCGCGGCGAGCAGTACTTC	TRBJ2-7	-	-	TRBV5-5
CASSPAGGELFF	TGTGCCAGCAGCCCCGCCGGCGGGGAGCTGTTTTTT	TRBJ2-2	-	few	TRBV7-3
CASSVGGPDEQYF	TGCGCCAGCAGCGTCGGGGGGCCAGACGAGCAGTACTTC	TRBJ2-7	-	few	TRBV5-1